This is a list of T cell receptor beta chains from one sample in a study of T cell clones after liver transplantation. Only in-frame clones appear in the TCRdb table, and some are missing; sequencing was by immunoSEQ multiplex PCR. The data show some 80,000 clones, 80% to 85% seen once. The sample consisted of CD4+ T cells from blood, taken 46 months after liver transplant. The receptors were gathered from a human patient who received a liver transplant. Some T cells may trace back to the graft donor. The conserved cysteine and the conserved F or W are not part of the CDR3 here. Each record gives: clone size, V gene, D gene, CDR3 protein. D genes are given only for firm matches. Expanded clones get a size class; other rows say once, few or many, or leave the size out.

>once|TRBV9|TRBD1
ASSFGQAGLEAF
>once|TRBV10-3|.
AISEVENTEAF
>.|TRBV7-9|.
ASSNMGGGARSYNEQF
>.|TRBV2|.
ASSPTYEQY
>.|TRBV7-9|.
ASTLWASMNTEAF
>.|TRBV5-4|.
ASGTGISSYNEQF
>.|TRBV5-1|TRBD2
ASNQRGPNTGELF
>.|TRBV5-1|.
ASSSSPPTDTQY
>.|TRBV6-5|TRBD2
AGSSPFGGSDEQF
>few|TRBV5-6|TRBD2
ASSPGLATNRGELF
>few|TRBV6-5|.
ASSVGGYGYT
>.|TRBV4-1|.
ASSQGVGQFVGANVLT
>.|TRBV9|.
ASSVESGAYYGYT
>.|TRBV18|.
ASSPFGRLVNYSNQPQH
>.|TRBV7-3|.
ASSRKRATYNEQF
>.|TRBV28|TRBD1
ASSSYPRGRLLY
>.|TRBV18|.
ASSSQGANEQY
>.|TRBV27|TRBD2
ASSLGAGDSYNEQF
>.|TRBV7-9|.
ASSSSVRGGKNIQY
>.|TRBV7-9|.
ARRRGNIQY
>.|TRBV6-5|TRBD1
ASSVTGADPHGYT
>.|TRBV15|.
ATSRGGTSYTGELF
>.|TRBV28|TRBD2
ASSPPSGVSYEQY
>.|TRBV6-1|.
ASSEAGSSGNTIY
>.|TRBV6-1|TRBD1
ASSGQGIGSGANVLT
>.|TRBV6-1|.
ASRRALDQDIQY
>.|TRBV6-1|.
ASTEHWLNQPQH
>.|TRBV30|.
AWSMGRAYEQY
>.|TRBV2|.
ASSGVAVFQETQY
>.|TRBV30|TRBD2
AWGTSGNTDTQY
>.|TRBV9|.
ASSVDISQETQY
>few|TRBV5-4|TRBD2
ASSLDLASGRTDTQY
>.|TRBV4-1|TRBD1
ASSQAPGQGRTDTQY
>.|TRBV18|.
ASSQGINEKLF
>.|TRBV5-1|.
ASSLVGTPMGGQQF
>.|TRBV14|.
ASSQWRGSYNEQF
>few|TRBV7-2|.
ASSPDRTLLAQH
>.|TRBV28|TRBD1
ASSPGQGSEKLF
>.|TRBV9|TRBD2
ASSVVAGGGTDTQY
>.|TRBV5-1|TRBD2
ASSWTSQGETQY
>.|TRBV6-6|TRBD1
ASSGQVQETQY
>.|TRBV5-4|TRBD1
ASSLTDRRAGELF
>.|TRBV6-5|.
ASSYGGEGELF
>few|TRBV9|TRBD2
ASSAPSGRETGELF
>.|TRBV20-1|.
SASLDISQY
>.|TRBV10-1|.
ASSAAGLGSPLH
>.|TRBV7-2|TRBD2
ASSLRGGRAINNEQF
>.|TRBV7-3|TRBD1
ASSSRGQGSGANVLT
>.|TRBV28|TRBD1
ASSLIDRGRGEQF
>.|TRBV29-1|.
SVESPVGGAGSEQY